This TCR beta chain was documented in a study of CD8 T cells in ankylosing spondylitis. TCRdb reanalysed the 5' RACE reads using MiXCR and keeps one entry per CDR3 protein. The repertoire has about 150,000 distinct CDR3 sequences, approximately 10% of them found once; the top ten carry 3.5% to 5%. This clonotype was observed many times. Germline V gene data show CDR1 as SQVTM and CDR2 as ANQGSEA. This CDR3 has 15 amino acids. The V segment lost 4 bases and the J segment 3 bases; nucleotides outside the gene matches: 10. This TCR came from a female donor with ankylosing spondylitis or in good health (not recorded which). The rearrangement joins TRBV29-1 to TRBJ1-2; 8 bases are a match to TRBD1. Input material: blood, either unsorted or a sorted T cell fraction (not recorded which). In nucleotides, the CDR3 is TGCAGCGTTGCCCAGGGGGGACAGGACTACTATGGCTACACCTTC. Translated, it gives CSVAQGGQDYYGYTF.